This T cell receptor beta chain stems from a study of blood T cells in healthy people across ages. A second about 7 to 12 cycle PCR used barcoded and J-beta primers. TCRdb re-derived calls from the 5' RACE reads in MiXCR, one entry per CDR3 protein. The table shows about 700,000 distinct CDR3 sequences, with approximately 30% occurring only once. Concerning this clonotype itself: As yet, its antigen is unknown.

Study findings and constraints: The unsorted PBMCs prevented any conclusive comparison of naive versus antigen-experienced cells.

The CDR3 sequence is 15 residues long. The germline CDR1 and CDR2 sequences are LNHNV and YYDKDF (reference sequence). V was cut by 0 bases and J by 7 bases, with 10 bases left in between. Sequencing was done on a sample of blood. The clonotype originates from a woman over 75 in good health. V and J are TRBV15 and TRBJ1-6; D is unclear. DNA of the CDR3: TGTGCCACCAGCAGAGAGGCGGCAGTGAATTCACCCCTCCACTTT. This translates into CATSREAAVNSPLHF.